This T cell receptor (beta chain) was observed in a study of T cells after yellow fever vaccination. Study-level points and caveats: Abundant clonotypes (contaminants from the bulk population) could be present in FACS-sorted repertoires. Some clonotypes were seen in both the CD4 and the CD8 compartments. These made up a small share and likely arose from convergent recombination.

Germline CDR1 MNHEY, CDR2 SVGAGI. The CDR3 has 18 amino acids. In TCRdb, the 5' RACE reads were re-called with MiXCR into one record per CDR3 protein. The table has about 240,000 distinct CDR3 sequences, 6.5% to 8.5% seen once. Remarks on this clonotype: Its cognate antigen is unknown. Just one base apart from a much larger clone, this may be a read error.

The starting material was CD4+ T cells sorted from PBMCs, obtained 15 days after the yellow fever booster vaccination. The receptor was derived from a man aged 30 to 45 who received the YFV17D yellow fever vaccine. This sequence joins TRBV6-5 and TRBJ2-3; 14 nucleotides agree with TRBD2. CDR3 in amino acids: CASSYSTGTSGGLDTKYF. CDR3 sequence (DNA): TGTGCCAGCAGTTACTCGACCGGGACTAGCGGGGGTTTAGATACGAAGTATTTT.